This TCR beta chain was documented in a study of PD-L1 blockade in urothelial cancer. About the study: Analysis of blood occurred 3 weeks (second dose) and 6 weeks after treatment start.

V gave up 0 bases and J gave up 3 bases, with 12 bases separating them. Germline CDR1 SGHDN, CDR2 FVKESK. The CDR3 has 15 amino acids. The time point: pretreatment peripheral blood. The method was immunoSEQ multiplex PCR; TCRdb's version includes in-frame clones alone and lacks a portion of them. The profile shows 130,000 or so clones, about 81% of them singletons. The chain carries TRBV14 and TRBJ2-7, with a weak D call TRBD1 (6 bases). The sequencing here drew on PBMCs, taken around atezolizumab (anti-PD-L1) treatment. The clonotype comes from a man aged 45-65 years with urothelial cancer. CDR3 in DNA: TGTGCCAGCAGCCAAGATCGGCGACAGGTCTACGAGCAGTACTTC. This gives the protein CASSQDRRQVYEQYF.